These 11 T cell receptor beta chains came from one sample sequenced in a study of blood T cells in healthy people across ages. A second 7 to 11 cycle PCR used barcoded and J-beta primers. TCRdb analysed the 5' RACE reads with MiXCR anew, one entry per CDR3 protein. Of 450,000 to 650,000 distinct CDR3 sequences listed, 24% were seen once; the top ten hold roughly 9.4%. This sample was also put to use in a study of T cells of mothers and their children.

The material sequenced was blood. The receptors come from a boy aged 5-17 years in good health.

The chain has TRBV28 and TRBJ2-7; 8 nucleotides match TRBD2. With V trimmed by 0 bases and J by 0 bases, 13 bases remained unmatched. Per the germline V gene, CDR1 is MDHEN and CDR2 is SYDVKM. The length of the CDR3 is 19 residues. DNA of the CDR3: TGTGCCAGCAGTTTATGGCTGGGAAGCGGGGGCGCGAGCTCCTACGAGCAGTACTTC. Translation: CASSLWLGSGGASSYEQYF.

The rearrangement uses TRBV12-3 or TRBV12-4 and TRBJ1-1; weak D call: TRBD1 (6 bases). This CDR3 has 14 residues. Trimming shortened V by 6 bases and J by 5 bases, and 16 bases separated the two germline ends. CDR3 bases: TGTGCCAGCAGCCAGACACAGGGAAAAACTGAAGCTTTCTTT. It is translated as CASSQTQGKTEAFF.

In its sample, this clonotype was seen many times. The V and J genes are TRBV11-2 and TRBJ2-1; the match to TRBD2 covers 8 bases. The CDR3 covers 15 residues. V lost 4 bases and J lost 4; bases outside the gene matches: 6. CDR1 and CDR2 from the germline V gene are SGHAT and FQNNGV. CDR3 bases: TGTGCCAGCAGCTCCCGGGGCGGGGGGTACAATGAGCAGTTCTTC. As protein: CASSSRGGGYNEQFF.

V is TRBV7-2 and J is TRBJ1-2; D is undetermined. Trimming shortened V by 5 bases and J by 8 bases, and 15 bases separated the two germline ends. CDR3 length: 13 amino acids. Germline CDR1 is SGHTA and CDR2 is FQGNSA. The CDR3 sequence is CASSPAEGWGYTF. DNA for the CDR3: TGTGCCAGCAGCCCCGCGGAGGGATGGGGCTACACCTTC.

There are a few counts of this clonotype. The CDR3 is CASSQVGQEQFF. The DNA for the CDR3 is TGTGCCAGCAGCCAAGTTGGGCAAGAGCAGTTCTTC. The chain is built from TRBV14 and TRBJ2-1; D gene uncertain. This CDR3 region has 12 residues. Germline assignment: CDR1 SGHDN and CDR2 FVKESK. V was cut by 1 base and J by 10 bases, with 8 bases left in between.

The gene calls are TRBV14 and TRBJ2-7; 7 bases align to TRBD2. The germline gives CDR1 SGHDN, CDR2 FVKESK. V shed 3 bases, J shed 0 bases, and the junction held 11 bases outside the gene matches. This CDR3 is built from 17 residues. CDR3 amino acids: CASSQDPSGVYSYEQYF. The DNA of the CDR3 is TGTGCCAGCAGCCAGGACCCTAGCGGAGTCTACTCCTACGAGCAGTACTTC.

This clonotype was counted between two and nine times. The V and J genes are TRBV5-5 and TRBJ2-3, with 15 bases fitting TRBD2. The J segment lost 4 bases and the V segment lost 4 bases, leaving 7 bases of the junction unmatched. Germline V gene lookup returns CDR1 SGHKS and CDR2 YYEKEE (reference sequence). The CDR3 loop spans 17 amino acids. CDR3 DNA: TGTGCCAGCAGCCTGGGGACTAGCGGGGGGAGGGCAGATACGCAGTATTTT. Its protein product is CASSLGTSGGRADTQYF.

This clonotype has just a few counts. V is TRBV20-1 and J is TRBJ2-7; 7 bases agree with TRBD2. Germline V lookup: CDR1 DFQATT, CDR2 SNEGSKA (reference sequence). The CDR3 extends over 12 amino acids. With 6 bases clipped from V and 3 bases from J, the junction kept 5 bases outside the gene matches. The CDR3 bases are TGCAGTGCGAAACTAGCGATCTACGAGCAGTACTTC. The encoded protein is CSAKLAIYEQYF.

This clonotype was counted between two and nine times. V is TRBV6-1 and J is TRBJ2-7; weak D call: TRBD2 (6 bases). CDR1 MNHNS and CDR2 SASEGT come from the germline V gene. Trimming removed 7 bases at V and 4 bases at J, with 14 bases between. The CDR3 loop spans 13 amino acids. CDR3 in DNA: TGTGCCAGCACAACCGGGGGAGAGTACGAGCAGTACTTC. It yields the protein CASTTGGEYEQYF.

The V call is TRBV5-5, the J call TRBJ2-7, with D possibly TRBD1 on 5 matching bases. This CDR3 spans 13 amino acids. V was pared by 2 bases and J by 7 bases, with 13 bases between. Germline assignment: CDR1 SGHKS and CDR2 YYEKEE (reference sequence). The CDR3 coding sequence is TGTGCCAGCAGCTTCCCCGGGCAGGGAGAGCAGTACTTC. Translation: CASSFPGQGEQYF.

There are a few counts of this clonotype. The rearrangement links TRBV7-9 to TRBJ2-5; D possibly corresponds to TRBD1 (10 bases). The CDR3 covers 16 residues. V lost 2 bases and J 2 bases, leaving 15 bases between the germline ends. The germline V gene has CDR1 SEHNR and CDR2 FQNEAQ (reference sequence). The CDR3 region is CASSLLAGQGQETQYF. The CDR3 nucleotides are TGTGCCAGCAGCTTACTAGCGGGACAGGGGCAAGAGACCCAGTACTTC.